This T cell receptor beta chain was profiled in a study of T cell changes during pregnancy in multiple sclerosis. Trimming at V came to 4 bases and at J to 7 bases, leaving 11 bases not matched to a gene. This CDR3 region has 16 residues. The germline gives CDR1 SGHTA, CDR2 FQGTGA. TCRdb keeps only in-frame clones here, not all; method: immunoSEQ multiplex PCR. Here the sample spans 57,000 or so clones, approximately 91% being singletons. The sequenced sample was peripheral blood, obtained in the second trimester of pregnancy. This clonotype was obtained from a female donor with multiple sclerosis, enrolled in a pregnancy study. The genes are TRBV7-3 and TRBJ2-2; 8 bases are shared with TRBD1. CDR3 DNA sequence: TGTGCCAGCAGCTCCTCGGACAGGGTGGGATACGGGGAGCTGTTTTTT. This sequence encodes CASSSSDRVGYGELFF.